This T cell receptor (beta chain) was recorded in a study of T cells in Graves' hyperthyroidism and ophthalmopathy. Across the whole study: Once the initial diagnosis was made, peripheral blood was obtained before any treatment.

This clonotype was recorded many times. Antigen specificity is unknown. Template material for amplifying TCR beta CDR3 regions consisted of RNA transcripts. First-round RT-PCR of the TCR CDR3 relied on the HTBI primer set. Via MiXCR, TCRdb re-called the multiplex PCR reads, giving one row per CDR3 protein. The sample carries approximately 530,000 distinct CDR3 sequences, approximately 15% recorded once. General study results and limits: Most thyroid clonotypes that were expanded above 0.001 also turned up in blood.

This CDR3 has 12 residues. V lost 3 bases, J lost 5 bases, and 7 bases lay in between. Germline values: CDR1 SGHVS, CDR2 FQNEAQ. The chain uses TRBV7-8 and TRBJ1-1; D is ambiguous. This sequence was found in a woman younger than 35 with Graves' hyperthyroidism. The sample was blood. CDR3 in DNA: TGTGCCAGCAGCTTGTCCCGGACTGAAGCTTTCTTT. It is translated as CASSLSRTEAFF.